These 21 T cell receptor beta chains were sequenced from one sample in a study of blood T cell repertoires in COVID-19. Libraries were prepared by immunoSEQ multiplex PCR; TCRdb keeps only in-frame clonotypes and omits some of them. The table includes about 150,000 clones, approximately 86% detected once. Sample: peripheral blood. The receptors were gathered from a woman in her fifties or sixties with active or convalescent COVID-19.

V is TRBV9 and J is TRBJ2-2, with 11 nucleotides matching TRBD2. Trimming cost V 1 base and J 4 bases; bases outside gene matches: 3. Germline-derived CDR1 and CDR2 are SGDLS and YYNGEE. CDR3 size: 16 residues. The CDR3 DNA reads TGTGCCAGCAGCGTATTAGCGGGGGGGCCCACCGGGGAGCTGTTTTTT. Protein: CASSVLAGGPTGELFF.

J is TRBJ1-6 and V is TRBV12-1. TRBV12-1 is an annotated pseudogene. The CDR3 is made up of 12 amino acids. CDR3 residues: CASSSNNSPLHF. CDR3 bases: TGTGCCAGCAGCTCTAACAATTCACCCCTCCACTTT.

This chain joins TRBV2 and TRBJ1-2; TRBD1 matches 7 bases. Looked up from germline, CDR1 is SNHLY and CDR2 is FYNNEI. The V and J ends lost 7 bases and 0 bases, in that order; junction bases with no gene match: 5. CDR3 length: 14 amino acids. This CDR3 reads CASMVGQANYGYTF. As DNA, the CDR3 is TGTGCCAGCATGGTTGGACAGGCTAACTATGGCTACACCTTC.

V and J are TRBV3-1 (or the pseudogene TRBV3-2) and TRBJ2-7; 7 nucleotides agree with TRBD1. The junction had 3 bases not matched to a gene; V was cut back by 4 bases and J by 0 bases. The CDR3 is made up of 14 amino acids. The germline V gene encodes CDR1 LGHDT and CDR2 YNNKEL (reference sequence). CDR3 in amino acids: CASSRGQSSYEQYF. The CDR3 DNA is TGTGCCAGCAGCCGGGGACAGTCCTCCTACGAGCAGTACTTC.

This chain links TRBV5-1 with TRBJ1-3; no clear D. Deletions cut 0 bases from V and 4 bases from J, with 8 bases between. The CDR3 contains 14 residues. CDR1 SGHRS and CDR2 YFSETQ come from the germline V gene. The CDR3 loop is CASSLDSLGNTIYF. CDR3 nucleotides: TGCGCCAGCAGCTTGGACTCTTTAGGAAACACCATATATTTT.

This clone occurred once. CDR3 region: CASSPRSGRTEAFF. The CDR3 DNA is TGTGCCAGCTCACCAAGGAGCGGACGCACTGAAGCTTTCTTT. The chain has TRBV18 and TRBJ1-1; D is unresolved. Per the germline V gene, CDR1 is KGHSH and CDR2 is LQKENI. Trimming cost V 2 bases and J 4 bases, with 11 bases left between them. The CDR3 spans 14 residues.

V gene TRBV7-2 combines with J gene TRBJ1-1, with D possibly matching TRBD1 (5 bases). V lost 6 bases, J lost 4 bases, and 18 bases lay in between. The germline CDR1 and CDR2 sequences are SGHTA and FQGNSA. The CDR3 spans 15 residues. The CDR3 region is CASSKEGRVGTEAFF. The CDR3 region has the DNA TGTGCCAGCAGTAAGGAGGGCAGGGTAGGCACTGAAGCTTTCTTT.

This chain joins TRBV7-2 and TRBJ2-2; 14 bases are shared with TRBD2. Per germline, CDR1 SGHTA and CDR2 FQGNSA. CDR3 length equals 16 residues. With 4 bases clipped from V and 4 bases from J, the junction kept 2 bases outside the gene matches. The CDR3 nucleotides read TGTGCCAGCAGCTGGACTAGCGGGGGGATCACCGGGGAGCTGTTTTTT. Protein sequence: CASSWTSGGITGELFF. The full variable domain, with the rest looked up from reference TRBV7-2 and TRBJ2-2, is GAGVSQSPSNKVTEKGKDVELRCDPISGHTALYWYRQSLGQGLEFLIYFQGNSAPDKSGLPSDRFSAERTGGSVSTLTIQRTQQEDSAVYLCASSWTSGGITGELFFGEGSRLTVL.

This clone was counted once. The chain employs TRBV18 and TRBJ2-3; D may be TRBD1 (5 bases). Trimming shortened V by 2 bases and J by 5 bases, and 11 bases separated the two germline ends. This CDR3 is 14 amino acids long. Germline V lookup: CDR1 KGHSH, CDR2 LQKENI. CDR3 in DNA: TGTGCCAGCTCACCAAGGCAGGGTGGAGATACGCAGTATTTT. As protein: CASSPRQGGDTQYF.

V usage is TRBV5-6 and J usage is TRBJ2-3; 11 bases match TRBD1. The germline V gene encodes CDR1 SGHDT and CDR2 YYEEEE. Losses at the gene ends were 0 bases for V and 4 bases for J; bases not matched to a gene: 1. This CDR3 has 15 amino acids. DNA of the CDR3: TGTGCCAGCAGCTTGGGGACAGGGGGCGCAGATACGCAGTATTTT. This sequence encodes CASSLGTGGADTQYF.

The genes are TRBV19 and TRBJ1-1, with D possibly being TRBD1 (5 bases). Trimming took off 7 bases at V and 1 base at J, with 10 bases between the two ends. Germline CDR1 LNHDA, CDR2 SQIVND (reference sequence). CDR3 length equals 13 residues. The CDR3 nucleotides are TGTGCCAGTATAACGACAGAGAACACTGAAGCTTTCTTT. This translates into CASITTENTEAFF.

V is TRBV19 and J is TRBJ1-5; 9 bases are shared with TRBD1. CDR3 length equals 14 residues. V was clipped by 4 bases and J by 6 bases; unmatched bases: 4. Germline CDR1 and CDR2: LNHDA and SQIVND (reference sequence). As DNA, the CDR3 is TGTGCCAGTAGTAATACAGGGGGCAGTCAGCCCCAGCATTTT. The encoded protein is CASSNTGGSQPQHF.

The chain combines TRBV29-1 with TRBJ2-7, with D possibly TRBD1 on 6 matching bases. V lost 6 bases and J 0 bases, leaving 15 bases between the germline ends. CDR1 and CDR2 from the germline V gene are SQVTM and ANQGSEA. The CDR3 sequence is 14 residues long. Here the CDR3 reads CSVGAQGSSYEQYF. The CDR3 DNA sequence: TGCAGCGTGGGGGCGCAGGGTTCCTCCTACGAGCAGTACTTC.

This chain links TRBV5-5 with TRBJ2-3; a weak D match, TRBD2 (5 bases). This CDR3 is 16 amino acids long. From germline, CDR1 is SGHKS and CDR2 YYEKEE (reference sequence). The ends were cut back, 4 bases at V and 2 bases at J, with 17 bases in the middle. The CDR3 sequence is CASSRGSLIVTDTQYF. In DNA, the CDR3 is TGTGCCAGCAGCAGAGGGTCCCTAATTGTCACAGATACGCAGTATTTT.

The chain joins TRBV12-1 to TRBJ2-1; TRBD1 was called by the table and not checked on the DNA. TRBV12-1 represents a pseudogene. The CDR3 consists of 16 residues. The CDR3 DNA follows: TGTGCCAGCAGCTTTGTGGTGGCAGGGCTTTACAATGAGCAGTTCTTC. Its translation is CASSFVVAGLYNEQFF.

The chain uses TRBV18 and TRBJ1-2; maybe TRBD1 (6 bases). This CDR3 comprises 15 residues. With 3 bases removed from V and 4 bases from J, the gap between germline ends came to 15 bases. CDR1 is KGHSH, CDR2 LQKENI, per germline. The CDR3, as DNA: TGTGCCAGCTCACCGGGTCGGGACATGGGCTATGGCTACACCTTC. This sequence encodes CASSPGRDMGYGYTF.

This rearrangement joins TRBV7-2 to TRBJ2-1, with 8 bases lining up with TRBD2. Germline V CDR1 and CDR2: SGHTA, FQGNSA. V lost 5 bases to trimming and J lost 1 base; unmatched junction nucleotides: 1. The CDR3 is 14 residues long. The CDR3 is CASSRGGSYNEQFF. CDR3 coding DNA: TGTGCCAGCAGCCGCGGGGGGTCCTACAATGAGCAGTTCTTC.

The chain employs TRBV2 and TRBJ1-6; maybe TRBD1 (6 bases). Germline CDR1 is SNHLY and CDR2 is FYNNEI. V shed 4 bases and J shed 5 bases, with 9 bases lying between them. The CDR3 sequence is 14 residues long. The CDR3 nucleotides read TGTGCCAGCAGTGCCCGACAGGATAATTCACCCCTCCACTTT. The encoded protein is CASSARQDNSPLHF. The full variable domain, completed using reference TRBV2 and TRBJ1-6, is EPEVTQTPSHQVTQMGQEVILRCVPISNHLYFYWYRQILGQKVEFLVSFYNNEISEKSEIFDDQFSVERPDGSNFTLKIRSTKLEDSAMYFCASSARQDNSPLHFGNGTRLTVT.

The rearrangement uses TRBV30 and TRBJ1-5, with D unclear. The germline CDR1 and CDR2 sequences are GTSNPN and SVGIG (reference sequence). Trimming took 7 bases from V and 1 from J, leaving 8 bases between them. The CDR3 loop spans 12 amino acids. CDR3 coding DNA: TGTGCCTATGGGGAGAGCAATCAGCCCCAGCATTTT. Protein sequence: CAYGESNQPQHF.

J is TRBJ1-1 and V is TRBV9, with D perhaps TRBD1 (5 bases). CDR1 SGDLS and CDR2 YYNGEE come from the germline V gene. This CDR3 spans 15 amino acids. Trimming took 4 bases from V and 3 from J, leaving 16 bases between them. CDR3 sequence reads: CASSLQPDSDTEAFF. Here the CDR3 DNA reads TGTGCCAGCAGCCTCCAACCCGACAGTGACACTGAAGCTTTCTTT. The full variable domain, its missing parts supplied by reference TRBV9 and TRBJ1-1, is DSGVTQTPKHLITATGQRVTLRCSPRSGDLSVYWYQQSLDQGLQFLIQYYNGEERAKGNILERFSAQQFPDLHSELNLSSLELGDSALYFCASSLQPDSDTEAFFGQGTRLTVV.

With regard to this clone: In the same sample, other DNA sequences code for this CDR3. The rearrangement uses TRBV7-2 and TRBJ2-3, with D perhaps TRBD2 (5 bases). CDR3 length equals 15 residues. Trimming removed 2 bases from V and 0 bases from J, with 9 bases in between. CDR1 is SGHTA, CDR2 FQGNSA, per germline. CDR3 sequence reads: CASSLSGYSTDTQYF. Here the CDR3 DNA reads TGTGCCAGCAGCTTAAGCGGATATAGCACAGATACGCAGTATTTT. The full variable domain, with the rest looked up from reference TRBV7-2 and TRBJ2-3, is GAGVSQSPSNKVTEKGKDVELRCDPISGHTALYWYRQSLGQGLEFLIYFQGNSAPDKSGLPSDRFSAERTGGSVSTLTIQRTQQEDSAVYLCASSLSGYSTDTQYFGPGTRLTVL.